The next 9 T cell receptor beta chains were all read from a single sample in a study of blood T cell repertoires in COVID-19. TCRdb's table, derived via immunoSEQ multiplex PCR, lists solely in-frame clones and lacks some. The sample carries 8,500 to 10,000 clones, approximately 81% recorded once. The source material was peripheral blood. The receptor set was obtained from a human donor in a cohort sampled during active COVID-19.

This clone showed up just a few times. The CDR3 bases are TGTGCCAGCAGTGAAGACACTGACACCGGGGAGCTGTTTTTT. As protein: CASSEDTDTGELFF. The V call is TRBV6-4, the J call TRBJ2-2; D not certain. Germline lookup yields CDR1 MRHNA and CDR2 SNTAGT. CDR3 length: 14 amino acids. Deletions cut 3 bases from V and 3 bases from J, with 8 bases between.

The V call is TRBV3-1 (or the pseudogene TRBV3-2), the J call TRBJ1-5; TRBD1 matches 8 bases. This CDR3 is 17 amino acids long. V gave up 0 bases and J gave up 2 bases; unmatched junction bases: 6. Germline CDR1 LGHDT, CDR2 YNNKEL (reference sequence). The CDR3 coding sequence is TGTGCCAGCAGCCAAGAAGGACAGGGATTTGGCAATCAGCCCCAGCATTTT. It encodes CASSQEGQGFGNQPQHF.

J is TRBJ1-5 and V is TRBV24-1, with 9 bases that match TRBD1. The CDR3 loop spans 17 amino acids. CDR1 and CDR2 from the germline V gene are KGHDR and SFDVKD. V trimming: 3 bases; J trimming: 1 base; junction bases outside the gene matches: 6. The CDR3 DNA reads TGTGCCACCAGTGATGGTAACAGGGGGCTAAGCAATCAGCCCCAGCATTTT. This gives the protein CATSDGNRGLSNQPQHF.

This chain joins TRBV3-1 (or the pseudogene TRBV3-2) and TRBJ2-7; D is unclear. CDR1 LGHDT and CDR2 YNNKEL come from the germline V gene (reference sequence). There are 12 residues in the CDR3. Trimming left V 5 bases short and J 3 bases short, with 8 bases between. The CDR3 DNA follows: TGTGCCAGCAGCTCCGCCAGCTACGAGCAGTACTTC. Residues: CASSSASYEQYF.

CDR3 amino acids: CASSSRTGVAEAFF. DNA for the CDR3: TGCGCCAGCAGCTCGCGGACAGGGGTCGCTGAAGCTTTCTTT. This rearrangement joins TRBV5-1 to TRBJ1-1, with TRBD1 matching 9 bases. The V segment lost 3 bases and the J segment 6 bases; nucleotides outside the gene matches: 6. The CDR3 runs to 14 residues. Germline V gives CDR1 SGHRS, CDR2 YFSETQ.

The chain carries TRBV6-6 and TRBJ1-2; no definite D call. This CDR3 is built from 12 residues. Trimming left V 8 bases short and J 4 bases short, with 11 bases between. CDR1 is MNHNY, CDR2 SVGAGI, per germline (reference sequence). CDR3 region: CASWVAPYGYTF. The CDR3 region has the DNA TGTGCCAGCTGGGTAGCTCCCTATGGCTACACCTTC.

The chain employs TRBV4-3 and TRBJ1-1, with 7 bases aligning to TRBD1. Germline V gives CDR1 LGHNA, CDR2 YSLEER. This CDR3 spans 15 amino acids. After removal of 5 bases from V and 1 base from J, the junction contained 7 bases not matched to a gene. DNA of the CDR3: TGCGCCAGCAGCGACTTAGGGGGCAGGAACACTGAAGCTTTCTTT. Residues: CASSDLGGRNTEAFF.

The chain uses TRBV6-4 and TRBJ2-5; 8 positions agree with TRBD2. The V gene's germline CDR1 is MRHNA and CDR2 SNTAGT. V trimming: 4 bases; J trimming: 1 base; junction bases outside the gene matches: 5. The CDR3 is 15 amino acids. CDR3 nucleotides: TGTGCCAGCAGTGCGATAGCGGGGACCCAAGAGACCCAGTACTTC. As protein: CASSAIAGTQETQYF.

The J gene is TRBJ1-1, the V gene TRBV19; 10 nucleotides align to TRBD1. This CDR3 is 12 amino acids long. Trimming at V came to 3 bases and at J to 10 bases, leaving 2 bases not matched to a gene. CDR1 and CDR2 from the germline V gene are LNHDA and SQIVND (reference sequence). DNA for the CDR3: TGTGCCAGTAGTATTAGGACAGGGGGAGCTTTCTTT. It codes for CASSIRTGGAFF.